The 9 T cell receptor beta chains below come from one sample, sequenced in a study of OX40 agonist ivuxolimab in advanced cancers. Libraries were prepared by immunoSEQ multiplex PCR; TCRdb keeps only in-frame clonotypes and omits some of them. The sample lists 60,000 or so clones, 89% occurring once. The sequenced sample was CD4+ or CD8+ T cells sorted from blood, obtained in a trial of the OX40 agonist ivuxolimab. These receptors were obtained from an adult with an advanced solid tumor such as melanoma, head and neck, liver or kidney cancer.

The chain combines TRBV27 with TRBJ2-7; D remains ambiguous. Trimming shortened V by 6 bases and J by 3 bases, and 15 bases separated the two germline ends. CDR1 and CDR2 from the germline V gene are MNHEY and SMNVEV (reference sequence). The length of the CDR3 is 14 residues. CDR3 in amino acids: CASRALSEFYEQYF. The CDR3 nucleotides are TGTGCCAGCAGGGCGCTATCAGAATTCTACGAGCAGTACTTC.

The J gene is TRBJ1-1, the V gene TRBV27; D is unclear. The length of the CDR3 is 12 residues. Looked up from germline, CDR1 is MNHEY and CDR2 is SMNVEV (reference sequence). V dropped 0 bases and J dropped 7 bases, with 6 bases sitting between them. DNA for the CDR3: TGTGCCAGCAGTTTATCGTCGGGTGAAGCTTTCTTT. This codes for CASSLSSGEAFF.

The V gene is TRBV5-1, the J gene TRBJ1-2; no firm D call. CDR3 size: 16 residues. The V gene's germline CDR1 is SGHRS and CDR2 YFSETQ. V was clipped by 2 bases and J by 0 bases, with 14 bases between them. The CDR3 here is CASSLGPRETNYGYTF. CDR3 bases: TGCGCCAGCAGCTTAGGACCGAGAGAAACTAACTATGGCTACACCTTC.

V and J are TRBV28 and TRBJ2-2; 7 nucleotides match TRBD1. This CDR3 is 14 amino acids long. Trimming cost V 6 bases and J 5 bases; bases outside gene matches: 6. Per the germline V gene, CDR1 is MDHEN and CDR2 is SYDVKM. CDR3 region: CASSRQGWTGELFF. CDR3 in DNA: TGTGCCAGCAGCCGACAGGGATGGACCGGGGAGCTGTTTTTT. Combining the CDR3 with reference TRBV28 and TRBJ2-2 gives the whole variable domain DVKVTQSSRYLVKRTGEKVFLECVQDMDHENMFWYRQDPGLGLRLIYFSYDVKMKEKGDIPEGYSVSREKKERFSLILESASTNQTSMYLCASSRQGWTGELFFGEGSRLTVL.

The chain recombines TRBV19 with TRBJ2-7; D might be TRBD1 or TRBD2, each matching 5 bases. CDR1 LNHDA and CDR2 SQIVND come from the germline V gene (reference sequence). Trimming shortened V by 7 bases and J by 0 bases, and 10 bases separated the two germline ends. The CDR3 consists of 13 residues. CDR3 amino acids: CASKGTVSYEQYF. Here the CDR3 DNA reads TGTGCCAGTAAAGGGACGGTCTCCTACGAGCAGTACTTC.

This clone was picked up one time. The chain has TRBV11-3 and TRBJ2-1; no firm D call. Trimming stripped 3 bases from V and 6 bases from J, with 9 bases between. This CDR3 has 13 residues. From germline, CDR1 is SGHNT and CDR2 YENEEA. The CDR3 loop is CASSLSPGNEQFF. In DNA form, the CDR3 reads TGTGCCAGCAGCTTGTCCCCGGGCAATGAGCAGTTCTTC.

The rearrangement joins TRBV9 to TRBJ2-5, with D possibly TRBD1 on 5 matching bases. V was cut by 0 bases and J by 5 bases, with 14 bases left in between. CDR3 length: 15 residues. Looked up from germline, CDR1 is SGDLS and CDR2 is YYNGEE. CDR3 bases: TGTGCCAGCAGCGTAGCATGGGGCTCCGGGGAGACCCAGTACTTC. As protein: CASSVAWGSGETQYF.

The chain recombines TRBV27 with TRBJ1-1; D may be TRBD1 (5 bases). Germline lookup yields CDR1 MNHEY and CDR2 SMNVEV (reference sequence). The V end was cut by 1 base, the J end by 7 bases, with 13 bases between. This CDR3 is 14 amino acids long. CDR3: CASSLYWGTHEAFF. CDR3 DNA: TGTGCCAGCAGTTTATATTGGGGGACCCATGAAGCTTTCTTT.

This clone was observed once. This CDR3 reads CASSSPRSSYEQYF. The DNA of the CDR3 is TGTGCCAGCAGCTCCCCTAGGAGCTCCTACGAGCAGTACTTC. This chain links TRBV7-9 with TRBJ2-7; D is undetermined. Trimming pared 4 bases from V and 0 bases from J, leaving 10 bases between. Germline CDR1 SEHNR, CDR2 FQNEAQ (reference sequence). The CDR3 contains 14 residues.